These 10 T cell receptor beta chains originate from one sample sequenced in a study of blood T cell repertoires in COVID-19. Some clones are missing from TCRdb's copy, which holds only in-frame ones; the method was immunoSEQ multiplex PCR. Of around 28,000 clones in the sample, 80% to 90% were seen once. Sequenced: peripheral blood. The receptors here all came from a human donor in a cohort sampled during active COVID-19.

The V gene is TRBV5-4, the J gene TRBJ2-3; 7 bases line up with TRBD1. The CDR3 is 16 residues long. Germline loops: CDR1 SGHNT, CDR2 YYREEE (reference sequence). Trimming cost V 0 bases and J 6 bases; bases outside gene matches: 10. The CDR3 spells CASSLEFARGYDTQYF. CDR3 DNA sequence: TGTGCCAGCAGCTTGGAATTTGCCAGGGGGTACGATACGCAGTATTTT.

This clone is a singleton in its sample. The chain couples TRBV5-1 to TRBJ2-1; 8 bases agree with TRBD2. Germline V gives CDR1 SGHRS, CDR2 YFSETQ. This CDR3 is built from 15 residues. V lost 4 bases, J lost 6 bases, and 9 bases stayed unmatched. CDR3 residues: CASSINGGAFNEQFF. In nucleotides, the CDR3 is TGCGCCAGCAGCATAAACGGGGGGGCATTCAATGAGCAGTTCTTC.

The chain uses TRBV3-1 (or the pseudogene TRBV3-2) and TRBJ1-4, with D perhaps TRBD1 (5 bases). The V and J ends lost 1 base and 8 bases respectively, with 14 bases between them. The CDR3 loop spans 15 amino acids. CDR1 is LGHDT, CDR2 YNNKEL, per germline (reference sequence). The chain's CDR3 is CASSQVDGGGEKLFF. CDR3 in DNA: TGTGCCAGCAGCCAAGTTGATGGGGGAGGAGAAAAACTGTTTTTT.

J is TRBJ2-7 and V is TRBV4-3; TRBD2 aligns across 10 bases. With 2 bases clipped from V and 0 bases from J, the junction kept 4 bases outside the gene matches. In germline, CDR1 is LGHNA, CDR2 YSLEER. The CDR3 is made up of 16 amino acids. CDR3 protein: CASSQYSGGSSYEQYF. The CDR3 DNA follows: TGCGCCAGCAGCCAATATAGCGGGGGGAGCTCCTACGAGCAGTACTTC.

The rearrangement joins TRBV9 to TRBJ2-1, with 7 bases identical to TRBD2. In germline, CDR1 is SGDLS, CDR2 YYNGEE. Trimming cost V 0 bases and J 4 bases; bases outside gene matches: 10. The CDR3 length is 17 residues. The CDR3 DNA sequence: TGTGCCAGCAGCGTAGGGGAGGGCCCTCTCCCGTACAATGAGCAGTTCTTC. This translates into CASSVGEGPLPYNEQFF.

DNA for the CDR3: TGTGCCAGCAGCGTAGCTGCACAGGGTAGCACCATATATTTT. This translates into CASSVAAQGSTIYF. This chain connects TRBV9 to TRBJ1-3; D is possibly TRBD1 (6 bases). The CDR3 totals 14 residues. V was pared by 0 bases and J by 9 bases, with 13 bases between. Germline CDR1 reads SGDLS; CDR2 reads YYNGEE.

J is TRBJ1-1 and V is TRBV30; D is unclear. Germline-derived CDR1 and CDR2 are GTSNPN and SVGIG (reference sequence). Deletions cut 1 base from V and 11 bases from J, with 17 bases between. The CDR3 has 13 residues. The CDR3 DNA reads as TGTGCCTGGAGTGGAGGGATCGCTGGTAGGGCTTTCTTT. Translated: CAWSGGIAGRAFF. Full variable domain (missing parts from reference TRBV30 and TRBJ1-1): SQTIHQWPATLVQPVGSPLSLECTVEGTSNPNLYWYRQAAGRGLQLLFYSVGIGQISSEVPQNLSASRPQDRQFILSSKKLLLSDSGFYLCAWSGGIAGRAFFGQGTRLTVV.

This chain connects TRBV2 to TRBJ2-7, with unresolved D. This CDR3 has 12 residues. Between the trimmed V and J ends, which lost 7 bases and 2 bases, there was a span of 9 bases. Germline assignment: CDR1 SNHLY and CDR2 FYNNEI. CDR3 region: CASKPITYEQYF. The CDR3 DNA is TGTGCCAGCAAACCTATTACCTACGAGCAGTACTTC.

The chain recombines TRBV27 with TRBJ2-1, with TRBD2 identical over 7 bases. Germline CDR1 is MNHEY and CDR2 is SMNVEV (reference sequence). Losses at the gene ends were 4 bases for V and 0 bases for J; bases not matched to a gene: 6. The CDR3 has 16 amino acids. CDR3 DNA: TGTGCCAGCAGTTCCCAGCGGGGCAGCTCCTACAATGAGCAGTTCTTC. This gives the protein CASSSQRGSSYNEQFF.

This clone came up once. The chain uses TRBV5-4 and TRBJ1-1; 7 bases map to TRBD1. The V segment lost 4 bases and the J segment 0 bases; nucleotides outside the gene matches: 9. CDR1 is SGHNT and CDR2 is YYREEE in the germline V gene (reference sequence). The CDR3 has 16 residues. The CDR3 loop reads CASSAPATGLNTEAFF. The CDR3 DNA follows: TGTGCCAGCAGCGCACCAGCGACAGGGCTGAACACTGAAGCTTTCTTT. The full variable domain, in which reference TRBV5-4 and TRBJ1-1 provide the parts outside the CDR3, is ETGVTQSPTHLIKTRGQQVTLRCSSQSGHNTVSWYQQALGQGPQFIFQYYREEENGRGNFPPRFSGLQFPNYSSELNVNALELDDSALYLCASSAPATGLNTEAFFGQGTRLTVV.